What follows describes a single T cell receptor beta chain. As yet, its antigen is unknown. Libraries were prepared by immunoSEQ multiplex PCR; TCRdb keeps only in-frame clonotypes and omits some of them. The sample holds 100,000 to 140,000 clones, about 90% seen once. Trimming took 4 bases from V and 0 from J; bases not matched to a gene: 6. The CDR3 sequence is 15 residues long. The V gene's germline CDR1 is SGHTS and CDR2 YDEGEE. These data come from a study of T cell responses to AZD1222 COVID-19 vaccine. Study-wide points: Regions left unmutated in variants are reportedly the target of nearly half of spike-specific TCRs.

This TCR came from an adult who received the AZD1222 COVID-19 vaccine. Material: peripheral blood, obtained 28 days after the second AZD1222 dose. The chain recombines TRBV5-8 with TRBJ2-7; 8 bases agree with TRBD2. CDR3 DNA sequence: TGTGCCAGCAGCGTCGGTAGCGGGATCTCCTACGAGCAGTACTTC. Amino acids: CASSVGSGISYEQYF. The variable domain in full, with the rest retrieved from reference TRBV5-8 and TRBJ2-7, is EAGVTQSPTHLIKTRGQQATLRCSPISGHTSVYWYQQALGLGLQFLLWYDEGEERNRGNFPPRFSGRQFPNYSSELNVNALELEDSALYLCASSVGSGISYEQYFGPGTRLTVT.